This T cell receptor (beta chain) was recovered during a study of CD8+CD57+ T cells in acquired aplastic anemia. Investigators profiled TCR beta VDJ and CDR3 from genomic DNA template. TCRdb independently ran MiXCR on the reads; one entry per CDR3 protein. The repertoire includes 150,000 to 160,000 distinct CDR3 sequences, less than 60% of them detected once, and approximately 12% sits in the top ten. All patients picked for sequencing had shown, by flow cytometry, an expansion of CD8+CD57+ cells. This CDR3 region has 15 residues. Trimming cost V 1 base and J 3 bases, with 12 bases left between them. Germline V gives CDR1 LNHNV, CDR2 YYDKDF (reference sequence).

The receptor comes from a human donor with aplastic anemia. The chain has TRBV15 and TRBJ2-5; either TRBD1 or TRBD2 may supply D (5 bases each). The sequencing sample was made of sorted CD4+, CD8+, or CD8+CD57+ T cells (not recorded which) from PBMCs. The DNA for the CDR3 is TGTGCCACCAGCAGAGGGGGGACGGTAAAAGAGACCCAGTACTTC. Encoded protein: CATSRGGTVKETQYF.